The rows below give T cell receptor beta chains drawn from one sample of a study of blood T cell repertoires in COVID-19. Produced via immunoSEQ multiplex PCR; TCRdb's table is partial and in-frame only. The data hold approximately 100,000 clones, with 60% to 85% observed a single time. The source material was peripheral blood. Receptor source: a human donor in a cohort sampled during active or convalescent COVID-19. Both conserved end residues are part of each CDR3. D genes are given only for firm matches. Clone size, where shown, is once, few, many, or a class for clones that have expanded.

>TRBD2|TRBV15|TRBJ2-1|few
TGTGCCACCAGACTGGGACTAGCCGATGAGCAGTTCTTC
CATRLGLADEQFF
>TRBD2|TRBV28|TRBJ2-7|few
TGTGCCAGCAGTTTCGTAATCCGAATCCGGGAGGGCGACTACGAGCAGTACTTC
CASSFVIRIREGDYEQYF
>TRBD1|TRBV5-1|TRBJ1-1|-
TGCGCCAGCAGCAAGAGACAGGGGCTGACGAACACTGAAGCTTTCTTT
CASSKRQGLTNTEAFF
>TRBD2|TRBV7-6|TRBJ2-7|-
TGTGCCAGCAGCCCGGGAGGATGGGGCGAGCAGTACTTC
CASSPGGWGEQYF
>TRBD1|TRBV19|TRBJ1-4|-
TGTGCCAGTAGTTCTTACAGGGGGAGCGGGACTAATGAAAAACTGTTTTTT
CASSSYRGSGTNEKLFF
>TRBD2|TRBV3-1/TRBV3-2|TRBJ2-1|-
TGTGCCAGCAGCCCATATAATCGACTAAGCGGGGACAATGAGCAGTTCTTC
CASSPYNRLSGDNEQFF
>TRBD2|TRBV28|TRBJ2-7|-
TGTGCCAGCAGGCCTGCGGCGGGAGTGCGGGAGCAGTACTTC
CASRPAAGVREQYF
>-|TRBV27|TRBJ2-1|-
TGTGCCAGCAGCGGTACGGGGGTAGCCTACAATGAGCAGTTCTTC
CASSGTGVAYNEQFF
>-|TRBV28|TRBJ2-6|once
TGTGCCAGCAGTTCTATCCCACGGGCCAACGTCCTGACTTTC
CASSSIPRANVLTF
>-|TRBV15|TRBJ2-1|-
TGTGCCACCAGCAGAGTGGGCTCGGGGGACTGGCCCTACAATGAGCAGTTCTTC
CATSRVGSGDWPYNEQFF
>-|TRBV7-8|TRBJ1-5|-
TGTGCCAGCAGCTTATTGGAGAATCAGCCCCAGCATTTT
CASSLLENQPQHF
>-|TRBV18|TRBJ1-1|-
TGTGCCAGCTCACCACTTTCTAGGAACACTGAAGCTTTCTTT
CASSPLSRNTEAFF
>TRBD1|TRBV5-1|TRBJ2-7|-
TGCGCCAGCAGCTTCCGGACAGGGTACGAGCAGTACTTC
CASSFRTGYEQYF
>-|TRBV10-1|TRBJ2-7|-
TGCGCCAGCAGTTTGGACAGTTACTCCTACGAGCAGTACTTC
CASSLDSYSYEQYF
>-|TRBV4-1|TRBJ2-1|-
TGCGCCAGCAGCCAAGGACCAGGCCCCCTTGAGCAGTTCTTC
CASSQGPGPLEQFF
>TRBD1|TRBV6-2/TRBV6-3|TRBJ1-5|-
TGTGCCAGCAGTGTTTCAGGGGGTAATCAGCCCCAGCATTTT
CASSVSGGNQPQHF
>TRBD1|TRBV19|TRBJ1-6|-
TGTGCCAGTAGTGCCACGACAGGGGTTGCCTATAATTCACCCCTCCACTTT
CASSATTGVAYNSPLHF
>-|TRBV27|TRBJ1-2|-
TGTGCCAGCAGCGAAGTTCGGGACTATGGCTACACCTTC
CASSEVRDYGYTF
>-|TRBV19|TRBJ2-7|-
TGTGCCAGTAGTATAGATCTCGGAGGGACGTACTCCTACGAGCAGTACTTC
CASSIDLGGTYSYEQYF
>TRBD2|TRBV4-3|TRBJ2-7|-
TGCGCCAGCAGCCAGTCCTCTAGCGGGAGCTACGAGCAGTACTTC
CASSQSSSGSYEQYF
>-|TRBV5-1|TRBJ1-4|-
TGCGCCAGCAGCTTCTCCAGGGGCGAAAAACTGTTTTTT
CASSFSRGEKLFF
>-|TRBV12-3/TRBV12-4|TRBJ2-1|few
TGTGCCAGCACCCCGTTCGTTTACAATGAGCAGTTCTTC
CASTPFVYNEQFF
>-|TRBV7-9|TRBJ2-1|-
TGTGCCAGCAGCTACTTCCAGGGTAGCTCCTACAATGAGCAGTTCTTC
CASSYFQGSSYNEQFF
>-|TRBV7-2|TRBJ1-2|-
TGTGCCAGCAGCTTCCTTAATGGCTACACCTTC
CASSFLNGYTF
>TRBD2|TRBV18|TRBJ2-3|-
TGTGCCAGCTCACCGACGGGAGGGCCGGAGGCAGATACGCAGTATTTT
CASSPTGGPEADTQYF
>TRBD2|TRBV5-1|TRBJ2-7|-
TGCGCCAGCGGGGGGACTAGCGGGATTGGCGAGCAGTACTTC
CASGGTSGIGEQYF
>-|TRBV11-3|TRBJ1-6|-
TGTGCCAGCAGCTTAGAGGTGGAGAGTTTGAGCTCCTATAATTCACCCCTCCACTTT
CASSLEVESLSSYNSPLHF
>TRBD2|TRBV20-1|TRBJ2-7|-
TGCAGTGCTAGTCCTAAGTATAGCGGGATGCCGTCGGGGCGCTCCTACGAGCAGTACTTC
CSASPKYSGMPSGRSYEQYF
>TRBD2|TRBV12-5|TRBJ2-1|-
TGTGCTAGTGGGCAAACGGGGGGGCGATCCTACAATGAGCAGTTCTTC
CASGQTGGRSYNEQFF
>TRBD2|TRBV6-6|TRBJ2-7|-
TGTGCCAGCAGGGCGGGAGAAAACTACGAGCAGTACTTC
CASRAGENYEQYF
>TRBD2|TRBV15|TRBJ2-3|-
TGTGCCACCAGCAGAGTAGCGGGGGGGTGGTATACGCAGTATTTT
CATSRVAGGWYTQYF
>TRBD2|TRBV25-1|TRBJ2-3|-
TGTGCCAGCAGTGAGTGGGGTCTGGCGGGAGACACAGATACGCAGTATTTT
CASSEWGLAGDTDTQYF
>TRBD2|TRBV19|TRBJ2-3|few
TGTGCCACCCGGACTAGCGGGTCCACAGATACGCAGTATTTT
CATRTSGSTDTQYF
>TRBD1|TRBV19|TRBJ1-5|-
TGTGCCAGTAGCCCAGAAGGGACAGGGGTTCAGCCCCAGCATTTT
CASSPEGTGVQPQHF
>-|TRBV5-6|TRBJ1-4|-
TGTGCCAGCAGCGGGGGAGGGAGCTACGGTGAAAAACTGTTTTTT
CASSGGGSYGEKLFF
>-|TRBV27|TRBJ2-1|-
TGTGCCAGCAGTTTACAAGCGGCCTACAATGAGCAGTTCTTC
CASSLQAAYNEQFF
>-|TRBV19|TRBJ2-7|-
TGTGCCAGTTCGGCTATCCCATCTGGGGCCGCGTACTTC
CASSAIPSGAAYF